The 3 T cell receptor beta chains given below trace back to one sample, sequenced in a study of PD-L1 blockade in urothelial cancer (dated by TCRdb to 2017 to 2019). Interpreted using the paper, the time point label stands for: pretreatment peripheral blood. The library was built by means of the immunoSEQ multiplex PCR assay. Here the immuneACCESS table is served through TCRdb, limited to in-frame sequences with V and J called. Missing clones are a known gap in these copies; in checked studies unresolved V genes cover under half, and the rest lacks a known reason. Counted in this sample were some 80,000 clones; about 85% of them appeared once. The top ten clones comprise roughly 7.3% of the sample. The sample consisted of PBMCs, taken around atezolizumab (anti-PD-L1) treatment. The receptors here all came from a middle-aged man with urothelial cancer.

Here the CDR3 reads CASSLSGSNQPQHF. The CDR3 nucleotides read TGTGCCAGCAGCTTGTCCGGTAGCAATCAGCCCCAGCATTTT. The chain is built from TRBV5-4 and TRBJ1-5, with D uncertain. This CDR3 contains 14 residues. Germline CDR1 and CDR2: SGHNT and YYREEE (reference sequence). Trimming took 1 base from V and 0 from J, leaving 5 bases between them.

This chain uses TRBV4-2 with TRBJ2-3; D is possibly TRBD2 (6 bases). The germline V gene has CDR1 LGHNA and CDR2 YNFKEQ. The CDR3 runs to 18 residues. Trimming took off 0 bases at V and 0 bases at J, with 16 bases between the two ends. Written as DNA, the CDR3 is TGTGCCAGCAGCCAAGAGGGACTGGAACATATCAGCACAGATACGCAGTATTTT. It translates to CASSQEGLEHISTDTQYF.

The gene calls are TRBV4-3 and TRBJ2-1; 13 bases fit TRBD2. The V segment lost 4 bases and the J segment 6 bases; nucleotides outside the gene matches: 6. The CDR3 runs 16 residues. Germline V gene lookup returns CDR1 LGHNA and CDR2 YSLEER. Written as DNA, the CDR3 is TGCGCCAGCAGCCGGGTACTAGCGGGAGGGCCCAATGAGCAGTTCTTC. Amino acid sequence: CASSRVLAGGPNEQFF.